This entry is about one T cell receptor (beta chain). Its antigen is as yet unknown. These data originate in a study of cytomegalovirus exposure and HLA in healthy donors. Study-wide findings and caveats: From TCR beta sequences, most subjects' HLA-A and HLA-B alleles were reportedly predicted accurately. Analysis performed later showed TCR beta chains linked to HLA being more clonally expanded than equally common others. A missense variant in DCLRE1C was later tied to TCR beta V- and J-gene trimming.

The primer mix had 60 Vbeta and 13 Jbeta primers. Clones were read by immunoSEQ multiplex PCR, and TCRdb kept only the in-frame ones, dropping some. The data hold about 160,000 clones, with around 80% observed a single time. CDR1 and CDR2 from the germline V gene are SGHRS and YFSETQ. V was pared by 0 bases and J by 1 base, with 2 bases of the junction left unmatched. The length of the CDR3 is 15 residues. J is TRBJ2-7 and V is TRBV5-1; 9 nucleotides agree with TRBD2. Sequencing was done on a sample of PBMCs. This TCR was recovered from a man aged 35-49 years in good health and CMV-seronegative. Here the CDR3 DNA reads TGCGCCAGCAGCTTGGAAACTAGCGGGTCCTACGAGCAGTACTTC. This gives the protein CASSLETSGSYEQYF.